This TCR beta chain was found in a study of blood T cells in healthy people across ages. Study observations and caveats: Per-million-T-cell TCR beta diversity fell roughly linearly with age. No one knew whether donors had CMV, which possibly confounded expanded clonotype changes. When set beside aged donors, long-lived donors presented more naive CD4+ cells and higher diversity.

Around 9 milliliters of peripheral blood were drawn from each donor into EDTA-treated tubes. A second about 7 to 12 cycle PCR used barcoded and J-beta primers. MiXCR, applied by TCRdb to the 5' RACE reads, yields one record per CDR3 protein. The sample gives roughly 1.9 million distinct CDR3 sequences, approximately 40% of which show up once; 20% to 25% is in the top ten. V shed 4 bases, J shed 9 bases, and the junction held 13 bases outside the gene matches. Germline CDR1 reads SGHVS; CDR2 reads FNYEAQ. The CDR3 contains 17 residues. A remark on this clonotype: Its antigen is undetermined.

The sequenced sample was blood. The clonotype originates from a human donor in good health. The rearrangement uses TRBV7-6 and TRBJ2-1, with 12 bases matching TRBD2. Written as DNA, the CDR3 is TGTGCCAGCAGCTCCCTTCCCGCTAGCGGGGGGGTTAGTGAGCAGTTCTTC. Translating it yields CASSSLPASGGVSEQFF.